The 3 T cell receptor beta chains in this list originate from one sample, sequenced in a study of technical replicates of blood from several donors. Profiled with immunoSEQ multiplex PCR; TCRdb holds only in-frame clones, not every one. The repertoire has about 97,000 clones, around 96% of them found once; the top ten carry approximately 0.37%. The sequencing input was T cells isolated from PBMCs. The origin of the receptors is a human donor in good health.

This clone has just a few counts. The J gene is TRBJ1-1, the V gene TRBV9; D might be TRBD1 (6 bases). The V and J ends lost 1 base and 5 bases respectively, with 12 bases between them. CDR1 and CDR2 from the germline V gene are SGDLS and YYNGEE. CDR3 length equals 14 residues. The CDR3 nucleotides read TGTGCCAGCAGCGTACATACAGGGTTAACTGAAGCTTTCTTT. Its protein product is CASSVHTGLTEAFF.

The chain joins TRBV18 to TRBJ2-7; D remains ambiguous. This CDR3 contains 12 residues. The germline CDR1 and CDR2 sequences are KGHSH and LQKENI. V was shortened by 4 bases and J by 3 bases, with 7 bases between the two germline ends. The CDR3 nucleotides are TGTGCCAGCTCACAAACAGACTACGAGCAGTACTTC. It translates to CASSQTDYEQYF.

The CDR3 nucleotides are TGTGCCAGCAGTTTAGAACGGGACAGTAGGATCTACGAGCAGTACTTC. This translates into CASSLERDSRIYEQYF. This chain links TRBV27 with TRBJ2-7; 7 positions agree with TRBD1. CDR1 and CDR2 (germline): MNHEY, SMNVEV (reference sequence). The J segment lost 3 bases and the V segment lost 2 bases, leaving 10 bases of the junction unmatched. The CDR3 is 16 residues long.